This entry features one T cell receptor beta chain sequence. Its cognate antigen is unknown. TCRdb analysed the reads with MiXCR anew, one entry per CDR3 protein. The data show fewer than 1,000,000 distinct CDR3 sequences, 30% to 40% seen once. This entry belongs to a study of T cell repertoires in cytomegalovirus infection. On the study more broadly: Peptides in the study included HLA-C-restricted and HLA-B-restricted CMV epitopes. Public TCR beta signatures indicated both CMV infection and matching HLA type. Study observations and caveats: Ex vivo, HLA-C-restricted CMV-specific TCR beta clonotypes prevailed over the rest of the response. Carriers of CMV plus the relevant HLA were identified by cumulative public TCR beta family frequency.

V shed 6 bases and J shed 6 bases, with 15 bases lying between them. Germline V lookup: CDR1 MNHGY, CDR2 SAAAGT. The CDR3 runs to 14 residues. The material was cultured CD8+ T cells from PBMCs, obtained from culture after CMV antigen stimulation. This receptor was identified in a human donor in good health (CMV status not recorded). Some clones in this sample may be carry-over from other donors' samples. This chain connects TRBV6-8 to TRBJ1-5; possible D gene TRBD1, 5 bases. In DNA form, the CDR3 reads TGTGCCAGCAGACCAAACGTGGGGGTTCAGCCCCAGCATTTT. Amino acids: CASRPNVGVQPQHF.